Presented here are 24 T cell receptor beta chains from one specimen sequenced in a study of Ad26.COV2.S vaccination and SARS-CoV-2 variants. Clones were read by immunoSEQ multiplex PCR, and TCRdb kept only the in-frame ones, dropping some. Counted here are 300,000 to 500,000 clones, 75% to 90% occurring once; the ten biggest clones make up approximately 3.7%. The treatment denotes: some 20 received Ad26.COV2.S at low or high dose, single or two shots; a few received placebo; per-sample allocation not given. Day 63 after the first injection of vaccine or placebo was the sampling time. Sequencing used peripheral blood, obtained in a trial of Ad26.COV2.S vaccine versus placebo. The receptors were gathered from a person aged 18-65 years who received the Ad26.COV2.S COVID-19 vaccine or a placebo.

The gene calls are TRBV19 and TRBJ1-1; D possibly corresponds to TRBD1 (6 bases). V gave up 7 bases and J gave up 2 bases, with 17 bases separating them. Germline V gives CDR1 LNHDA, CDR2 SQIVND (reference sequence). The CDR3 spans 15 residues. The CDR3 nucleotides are TGTGCCAGTACTCGAGCGGGGGGACATAACACTGAAGCTTTCTTT. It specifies CASTRAGGHNTEAFF.

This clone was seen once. CDR3 coding DNA: TGTGCCAGCAGCTTATTGGGGGGTAGCGCAGATACGCAGTATTTT. Amino acids: CASSLLGGSADTQYF. This chain uses TRBV7-9 with TRBJ2-3; TRBD2 is a possible D gene (6 bases). The V end lost 2 bases, the J end lost 4 bases, and 13 bases lay between the germline ends. This CDR3 region has 15 residues. The germline V gene encodes CDR1 SEHNR and CDR2 FQNEAQ (reference sequence).

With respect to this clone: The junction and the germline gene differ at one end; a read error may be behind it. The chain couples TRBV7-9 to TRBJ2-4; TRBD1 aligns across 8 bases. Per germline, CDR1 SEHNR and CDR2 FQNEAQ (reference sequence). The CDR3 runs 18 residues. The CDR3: CASSIAVRLTGDKNIQYF. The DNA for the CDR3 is TGTGCCAGCAGCATAGCTGTCAGACTGACAGGGGACAAAAACATTCAGTACTTC.

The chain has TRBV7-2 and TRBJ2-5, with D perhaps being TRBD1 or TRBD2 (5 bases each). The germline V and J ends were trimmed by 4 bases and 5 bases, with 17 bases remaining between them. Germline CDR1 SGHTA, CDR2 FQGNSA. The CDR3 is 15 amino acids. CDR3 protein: CASSSMGPPPETQYF. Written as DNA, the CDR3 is TGTGCCAGCAGCTCAATGGGACCCCCCCCGGAGACCCAGTACTTC.

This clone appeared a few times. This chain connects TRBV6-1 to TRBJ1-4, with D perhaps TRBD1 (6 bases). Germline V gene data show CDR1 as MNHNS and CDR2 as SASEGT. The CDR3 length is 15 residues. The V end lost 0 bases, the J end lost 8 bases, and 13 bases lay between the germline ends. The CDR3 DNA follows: TGTGCCAGCAGTGAAGCGACACAGGGAGGCGAAAAACTGTTTTTT. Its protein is CASSEATQGGEKLFF.

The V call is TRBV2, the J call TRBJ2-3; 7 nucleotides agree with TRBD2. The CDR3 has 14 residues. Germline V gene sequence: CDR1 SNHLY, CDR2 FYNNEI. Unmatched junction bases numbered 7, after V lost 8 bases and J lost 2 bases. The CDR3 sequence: CASGGRGDTDTQYF. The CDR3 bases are TGTGCCAGCGGGGGGAGGGGAGACACAGATACGCAGTATTTT.

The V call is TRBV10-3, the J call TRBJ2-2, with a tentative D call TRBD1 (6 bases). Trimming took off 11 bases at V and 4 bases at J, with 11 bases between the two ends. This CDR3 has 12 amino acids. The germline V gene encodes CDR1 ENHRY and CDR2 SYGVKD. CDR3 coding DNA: TGTGCCTCAAGGACAGCCACCGGGGAGCTGTTTTTT. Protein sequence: CASRTATGELFF.

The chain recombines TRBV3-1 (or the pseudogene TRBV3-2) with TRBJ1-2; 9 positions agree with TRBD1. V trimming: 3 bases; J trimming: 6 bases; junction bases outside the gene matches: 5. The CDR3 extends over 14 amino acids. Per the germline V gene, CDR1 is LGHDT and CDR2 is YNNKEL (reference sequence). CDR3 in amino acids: CASSQTGTGNGYTF. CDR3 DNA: TGTGCCAGCAGCCAGACCGGGACAGGGAATGGCTACACCTTC.

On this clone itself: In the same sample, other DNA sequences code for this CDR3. The CDR3 DNA follows: TGTGCCAGCAGCCCGACAGGCTCTGGGGCCAACGTCCTGACTTTC. As protein: CASSPTGSGANVLTF. V usage is TRBV6-5 and J usage is TRBJ2-6; a possible D gene is TRBD1 (6 bases). Per the germline V gene, CDR1 is MNHEY and CDR2 is SVGAGI. The CDR3 runs 15 residues. V lost 6 bases to trimming and J lost 0 bases, with 9 bases between them.

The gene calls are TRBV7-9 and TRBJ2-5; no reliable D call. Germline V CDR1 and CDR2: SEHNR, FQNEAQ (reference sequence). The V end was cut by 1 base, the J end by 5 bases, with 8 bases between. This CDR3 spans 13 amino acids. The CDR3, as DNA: TGTGCCAGCAGCTTAGGAGCGACGGAGACCCAGTACTTC. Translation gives CASSLGATETQYF.

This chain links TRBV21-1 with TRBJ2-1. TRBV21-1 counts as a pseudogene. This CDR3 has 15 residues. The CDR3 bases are TGTGCCAGCAGCATGGGACGGGCTACCTACAATGAGCAGTTCTTC. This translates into CASSMGRATYNEQFF.

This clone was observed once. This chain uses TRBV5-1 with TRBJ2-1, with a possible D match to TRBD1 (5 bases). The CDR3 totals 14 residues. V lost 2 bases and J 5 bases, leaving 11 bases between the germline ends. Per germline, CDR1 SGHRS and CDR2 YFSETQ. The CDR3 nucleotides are TGCGCCAGCAGCTTAGGCAGGGTGGACAATGAGCAGTTCTTC. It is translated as CASSLGRVDNEQFF.

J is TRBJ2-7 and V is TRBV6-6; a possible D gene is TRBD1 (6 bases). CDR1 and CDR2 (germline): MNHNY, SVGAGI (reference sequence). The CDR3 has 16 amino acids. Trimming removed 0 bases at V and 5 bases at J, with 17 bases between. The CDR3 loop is CASSYSKGVGIDEQYF. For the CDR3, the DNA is TGTGCCAGCAGTTACTCGAAGGGGGTGGGAATCGACGAGCAGTACTTC.

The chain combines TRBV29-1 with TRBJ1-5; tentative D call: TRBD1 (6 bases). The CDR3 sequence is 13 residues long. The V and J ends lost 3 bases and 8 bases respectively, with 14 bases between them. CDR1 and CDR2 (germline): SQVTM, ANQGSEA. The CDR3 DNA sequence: TGCAGCGTTGACAGGGGAATAAAAAAGCCCCAGCATTTT. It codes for CSVDRGIKKPQHF.

This CDR3 is CASREQGHYGYTF. The CDR3 nucleotides read TGCGCCAGCAGGGAACAGGGCCACTATGGCTACACCTTC. The chain couples TRBV5-1 to TRBJ1-2, with TRBD1 as a possible D gene (6 bases). This CDR3 is 13 amino acids long. The germline gives CDR1 SGHRS, CDR2 YFSETQ. The V end was cut by 5 bases, the J end by 3 bases, with 11 bases between.

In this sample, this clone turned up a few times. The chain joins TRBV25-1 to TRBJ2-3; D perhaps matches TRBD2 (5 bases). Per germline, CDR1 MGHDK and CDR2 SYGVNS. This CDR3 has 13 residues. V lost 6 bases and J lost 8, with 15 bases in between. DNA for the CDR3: TGTGCCAGCAGCGAGTTAGCGTACGGTACGCAGTATTTT. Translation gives CASSELAYGTQYF. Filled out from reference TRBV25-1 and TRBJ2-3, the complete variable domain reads EADIYQTPRYLVIGTGKKITLECSQTMGHDKMYWYQQDPGMELHLIHYSYGVNSTEKGDLSSESTVSRIRTEHFPLTLESARPSHTSQYLCASSELAYGTQYFGPGTRLTVL.

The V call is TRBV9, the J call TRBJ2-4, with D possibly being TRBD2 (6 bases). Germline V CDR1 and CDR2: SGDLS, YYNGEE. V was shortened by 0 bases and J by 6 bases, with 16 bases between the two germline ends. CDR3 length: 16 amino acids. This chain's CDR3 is CASSVGGTAIGNIQYF. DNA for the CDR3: TGTGCCAGCAGCGTAGGCGGGACGGCAATAGGAAACATTCAGTACTTC.

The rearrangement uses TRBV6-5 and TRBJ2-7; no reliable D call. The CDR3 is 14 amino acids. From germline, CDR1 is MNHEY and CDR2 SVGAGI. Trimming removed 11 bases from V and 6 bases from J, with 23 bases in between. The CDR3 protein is CALTPRWGIFEQYF. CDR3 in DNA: TGTGCCCTAACACCTCGATGGGGAATTTTCGAGCAGTACTTC.

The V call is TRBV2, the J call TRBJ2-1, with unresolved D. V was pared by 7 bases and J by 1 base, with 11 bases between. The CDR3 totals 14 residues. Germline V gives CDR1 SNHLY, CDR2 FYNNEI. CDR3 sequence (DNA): TGTGCCAGCATACAGCTTTTTTCCTACAATGAGCAGTTCTTC. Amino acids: CASIQLFSYNEQFF.

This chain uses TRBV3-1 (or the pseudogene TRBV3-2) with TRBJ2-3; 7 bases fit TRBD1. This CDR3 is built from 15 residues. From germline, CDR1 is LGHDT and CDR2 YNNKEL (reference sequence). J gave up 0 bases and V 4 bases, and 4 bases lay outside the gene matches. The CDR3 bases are TGTGCCAGCAGCCGGGACAGCTCTAGCACAGATACGCAGTATTTT. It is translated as CASSRDSSSTDTQYF.

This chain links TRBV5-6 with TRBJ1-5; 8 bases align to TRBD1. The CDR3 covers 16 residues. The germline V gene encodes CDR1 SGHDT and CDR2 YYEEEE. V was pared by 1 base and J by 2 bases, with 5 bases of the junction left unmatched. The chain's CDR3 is CASSLQGAEGNQPQHF. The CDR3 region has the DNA TGTGCCAGCAGCTTGCAGGGGGCGGAAGGCAATCAGCCCCAGCATTTT.

The CDR3 DNA reads as TGTGCCAGCAGCCTATCCTGGACAGGCTGGACCGGGGAGCTGTTTTTT. This sequence encodes CASSLSWTGWTGELFF. The chain is built from TRBV2 and TRBJ2-2; TRBD1 aligns across 7 bases. Per germline, CDR1 SNHLY and CDR2 FYNNEI. V lost 6 bases, J lost 5 bases, and 12 bases stayed unmatched. The CDR3 sequence is 16 residues long.

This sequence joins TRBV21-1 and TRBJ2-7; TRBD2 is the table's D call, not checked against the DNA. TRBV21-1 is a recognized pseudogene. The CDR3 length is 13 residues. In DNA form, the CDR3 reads TGTGCCGGGGAGGACGGCCAATCCTACGAGCAGTACTTC. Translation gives CAGEDGQSYEQYF.

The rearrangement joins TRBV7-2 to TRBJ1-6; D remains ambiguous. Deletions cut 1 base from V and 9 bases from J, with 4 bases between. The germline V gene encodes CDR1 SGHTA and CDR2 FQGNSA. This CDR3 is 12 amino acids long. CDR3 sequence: CASSLVVSPLHF. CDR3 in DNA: TGTGCCAGCAGCTTAGTGGTTTCACCCCTCCACTTT.